These T cell receptor beta chains were read from a single sample in a study of blood T cell repertoires in COVID-19. Data came from immunoSEQ multiplex PCR; TCRdb stores just in-frame clones and leaves some out. The table has 150,000 or so clones, 85% to 95% seen once. The specimen sequenced was peripheral blood. Receptors were obtained from a woman aged 60-75 years with COVID-19, enrolled during active disease. Each CDR3 is given with its conserved first and last residue. The D gene is left open where the match is weak. The size entry is marked missing in some rows and otherwise reads once, few, many or a size class.

j_call d_call cdr3_length clone_size v_call cdr3_aa cdr3_nt
TRBJ1-4 NA 16 NA TRBV7-9 CASSRREWITNEKLFF TGTGCCAGCAGCCGCAGGGAATGGATAACTAATGAAAAACTGTTTTTT
TRBJ1-1 NA 11 NA TRBV11-1 CASSATGEAFF TGTGCCAGCAGCGCCACAGGTGAAGCTTTCTTT
TRBJ2-7 NA 11 NA TRBV7-2 CASSVSYEQYF TGTGCCAGCAGCGTATCCTACGAGCAGTACTTC
TRBJ2-3 TRBD2 15 NA TRBV7-2 CASRQGLAGKDTQYF TGTGCCAGCAGGCAGGGACTAGCGGGGAAGGATACGCAGTATTTT
TRBJ1-1 TRBD1 16 NA TRBV4-2 CASSQDTGGRDTEAFF TGTGCCAGCAGCCAAGATACAGGGGGAAGGGACACTGAAGCTTTCTTT
TRBJ1-5 TRBD1 22 NA TRBV7-3 CASSLTLKRGDRSHHSNQPQHF TGTGCCAGCAGCTTAACGTTAAAAAGGGGGGACAGAAGCCATCATAGCAATCAGCCCCAGCATTTT
TRBJ2-7 NA 13 NA TRBV7-9 CASSPRSSYEQYF TGTGCCAGCAGCCCCAGAAGCTCCTACGAGCAGTACTTC
TRBJ1-4 NA 14 NA TRBV6-5 CASRTPGVGEKLFF TGTGCCAGCAGGACCCCAGGGGTAGGCGAAAAACTGTTTTTT
TRBJ1-4 NA 14 once TRBV5-1 CASSPEGVREKLFF TGCGCCAGCAGCCCCGAGGGGGTCCGAGAAAAACTGTTTTTT
TRBJ1-6 TRBD1 15 NA TRBV9 CASSVGGQGIVPLHF TGTGCCAGCAGCGTAGGAGGACAGGGGATAGTACCCCTCCACTTT
TRBJ1-1 NA 16 NA TRBV3-1/TRBV3-2 CASSPVERTVNTEAFF TGTGCCAGCAGCCCGGTCGAACGAACGGTGAACACTGAAGCTTTCTTT
TRBJ2-2 TRBD1 14 once TRBV9 CASSWGTGHGELFF TGTGCCAGCAGCTGGGGGACAGGGCACGGGGAGCTGTTTTTT
TRBJ1-6 TRBD1 15 NA TRBV5-4 CASSPRDRGSSPLHF TGTGCCAGCAGCCCGAGGGACAGGGGGAGCTCACCCCTCCACTTT
TRBJ2-5 TRBD2 16 few TRBV19 CASSIRTSGGAETQYF TGTGCCAGTAGTATCCGGACTAGCGGGGGGGCAGAGACCCAGTACTTC
TRBJ1-3 TRBD1 16 NA TRBV6-5 CASSYGTAGSGNTIYF TGTGCCAGCAGTTACGGGACAGCTGGCTCTGGAAACACCATATATTTT
TRBJ2-3 NA 15 NA TRBV4-1 CASSPPSRGADTQYF TGCGCCAGCAGCCCCCCCTCCAGGGGTGCAGATACGCAGTATTTT
TRBJ2-3 NA 16 NA TRBV19 CASSIGKARGTDTQYF TGTGCCAGTAGTATCGGAAAAGCGCGGGGCACAGATACGCAGTATTTT
TRBJ1-2 NA 12 NA TRBV10-2 CASSGSGYGYTF TGCGCCAGCAGTGGGAGCGGCTATGGCTACACCTTC
TRBJ2-5 NA 14 once TRBV6-5 CASSYSGSVETQYF TGTGCCAGCAGTTACTCCGGTAGCGTAGAGACCCAGTACTTC
TRBJ1-1 TRBD1 14 NA TRBV2 CASVWNRGGTEAFF TGTGCCAGCGTGTGGAACAGGGGGGGAACTGAAGCTTTCTTT
TRBJ1-2 TRBD1 13 NA TRBV6-4 CASSRQGSYGYTF TGTGCCAGCAGTCGACAGGGGAGCTATGGCTACACCTTC
TRBJ1-1 NA 18 once TRBV9 CASSAPGHGPWGSPEAFF TGTGCCAGCAGCGCCCCGGGACACGGCCCTTGGGGTTCCCCTGAAGCTTTCTTT
TRBJ2-5 TRBD2 14 NA TRBV7-2 CASSSRTRRETQYF TGTGCCAGCAGCTCCCGGACTAGACGAGAGACCCAGTACTTC
TRBJ2-7 NA 16 NA TRBV18 CASSGDSGSYLKEQYF TGTGCCAGCTCGGGAGATTCCGGGAGTTACCTTAAGGAGCAGTACTTC
TRBJ1-2 NA 14 NA TRBV24-1 CATSEPDREYGYTF TGTGCCACCAGTGAACCGGACAGAGAATATGGCTACACCTTC
TRBJ2-7 NA 13 NA TRBV12-3/TRBV12-4 CASSRTAPYEQYF TGTGCCAGCAGCCGGACAGCCCCCTACGAGCAGTACTTC
TRBJ1-1 TRBD1 13 NA TRBV10-3 CANRQGRGTEAFF TGTGCCAACCGACAGGGGAGGGGGACTGAAGCTTTCTTT
TRBJ2-4 NA 15 NA TRBV2 CASSGLLARKNIQYF TGTGCCAGCAGTGGGCTTCTAGCTAGGAAAAACATTCAGTACTTC
TRBJ2-1 TRBD1 16 NA TRBV7-3 CASSRQGGLSYNEQFF TGTGCCAGCAGTCGACAGGGTGGCCTCTCCTACAATGAGCAGTTCTTC
TRBJ1-1 NA 11 NA TRBV10-3 CAISESGEAFF TGTGCCATCAGTGAATCGGGTGAAGCTTTCTTT
TRBJ2-2 TRBD1 15 NA TRBV5-6 CASSFGDRNTGELFF TGTGCCAGCAGCTTTGGGGACAGAAACACCGGGGAGCTGTTTTTT
TRBJ2-3 TRBD2 17 NA TRBV4-3 CASSQDPSGGGTDTQYF TGCGCCAGCAGCCAAGACCCTAGCGGGGGAGGCACAGATACGCAGTATTTT
TRBJ1-2 NA 14 NA TRBV27 CASSLGGRPYGYTF TGTGCCAGCAGTTTGGGAGGGCGCCCCTATGGCTACACCTTC
TRBJ1-1 NA 15 NA TRBV7-2 CASSPVGGVNTEAFF TGTGCCAGCAGCCCCGTGGGAGGCGTGAACACTGAAGCTTTCTTT
TRBJ1-6 NA 16 NA TRBV7-6 CASSLMREMQASPLHF TGTGCCAGCAGCTTAATGAGGGAGATGCAGGCCTCACCCCTCCACTTT
TRBJ2-1 NA 15 NA TRBV4-2 CASSQVGDSYNEQFF TGTGCCAGCAGCCAAGTCGGAGACTCCTACAATGAGCAGTTCTTC
TRBJ1-1 NA 14 NA TRBV5-1 CASSLQARNTEAFF TGCGCCAGCAGCTTACAGGCGAGAAACACTGAAGCTTTCTTT
TRBJ2-2 TRBD2 16 NA TRBV7-3 CASSLWASGNTGELFF TGTGCCAGCAGCTTATGGGCTAGCGGTAACACCGGGGAGCTGTTTTTT
TRBJ2-2 NA 16 once TRBV4-3 CASSRRTSTNTGELFF TGCGCCAGCAGCCGACGGACATCTACGAACACCGGGGAGCTGTTTTTT
TRBJ1-1 NA 13 once TRBV12-3/TRBV12-4 CASSFASNTEAFF TGTGCCAGCAGTTTCGCGAGCAACACTGAAGCTTTCTTT
TRBJ1-5 TRBD1 13 NA TRBV6-6 CASKPQGDQPQHF TGTGCCAGCAAACCCCAGGGGGATCAGCCCCAGCATTTT
TRBJ1-2 NA 14 NA TRBV10-3 CAISDEAGWNGYTF TGTGCCATCAGTGACGAAGCGGGATGGAACGGCTACACCTTC